A selection of T cell receptor beta chains follows, all from one sample in a study of OX40 agonist ivuxolimab in advanced cancers. The assay was immunoSEQ multiplex PCR, and TCRdb's table has in-frame clones only and misses some. The sample contains under 50,000 clones, about 90% of which appear only once. Sequencing was performed on CD4+ or CD8+ T cells sorted from blood, taken in a trial of the OX40 agonist ivuxolimab. These TCRs come from an adult with an advanced solid tumor such as melanoma, head and neck, liver or kidney cancer. The CDR3 runs from the conserved cysteine through the conserved F or W. Each record gives: J gene, D gene, clone size, V gene, CDR3 DNA, CDR3 protein. D genes are given only for firm matches. Only part of the rows carry a size: once, few, many, or a class if the clone is expanded.

j_call: TRBJ2-1; d_call: -; clone_size: -; v_call: TRBV14; cdr3_nt: TGTGCCAGCAGCCAAGATCGAAGGTGGGGGAAGTTCTTC; cdr3_aa: CASSQDRRWGKFF
j_call: TRBJ1-1; d_call: -; clone_size: -; v_call: TRBV7-8; cdr3_nt: TGTGCCAGCAGCTTACGGTCCACGGGTGAAGCTTTCTTT; cdr3_aa: CASSLRSTGEAFF
j_call: TRBJ2-1; d_call: TRBD1; clone_size: once; v_call: TRBV2; cdr3_nt: TGTGCCAGCAGGGCGACAGGGGGACCAGGCAATGAGCAGTTCTTC; cdr3_aa: CASRATGGPGNEQFF
j_call: TRBJ2-5; d_call: -; clone_size: -; v_call: TRBV13; cdr3_nt: TGTGCCAGCACCACAAGAGGGGGTTCGACAAAGACCCAGTACTTC; cdr3_aa: CASTTRGGSTKTQYF
j_call: TRBJ1-2; d_call: -; clone_size: -; v_call: TRBV28; cdr3_nt: TGTGCCAGCAGTTATGCGGTAACAGCTAACTATGGCTACACCTTC; cdr3_aa: CASSYAVTANYGYTF
j_call: TRBJ1-2; d_call: TRBD1; clone_size: -; v_call: TRBV6-5; cdr3_nt: TGTGCCAGCGTACAAAGGGGGCGAGGCTACACCTTC; cdr3_aa: CASVQRGRGYTF
j_call: TRBJ2-1; d_call: -; clone_size: -; v_call: TRBV7-8; cdr3_nt: TGTGCCAGCAGCTTAGGGAACAATGAGCAGTTCTTC; cdr3_aa: CASSLGNNEQFF
j_call: TRBJ2-7; d_call: -; clone_size: -; v_call: TRBV5-8; cdr3_nt: TGTGCCAGCAGCTCGCCGGCCAGGGCGTCCTACGAGCAGTACTTC; cdr3_aa: CASSSPARASYEQYF
j_call: TRBJ2-7; d_call: TRBD2; clone_size: -; v_call: TRBV19; cdr3_nt: TGTGCCAGTAGTGCAATAGCGGGAGAAGAAGGCGAGCAGTACTTC; cdr3_aa: CASSAIAGEEGEQYF
j_call: TRBJ1-5; d_call: -; clone_size: -; v_call: TRBV2; cdr3_nt: TGTGCCAGCATCGAAGATGGGGAGAAGGTTCGCAATCAGCCCCAGCATTTT; cdr3_aa: CASIEDGEKVRNQPQHF
j_call: TRBJ1-1; d_call: TRBD1; clone_size: -; v_call: TRBV6-1; cdr3_nt: TGTGCCAGTCTGACAGGGCCCACTGAAGCTTTCTTT; cdr3_aa: CASLTGPTEAFF
j_call: TRBJ2-1; d_call: -; clone_size: -; v_call: TRBV4-1; cdr3_nt: TGCGCCAGCAGCCAAGTTGCCGTGTCCCATGAGCAGTTCTTC; cdr3_aa: CASSQVAVSHEQFF
j_call: TRBJ1-2; d_call: TRBD1; clone_size: -; v_call: TRBV4-3; cdr3_nt: TGCGCCAGCAGCCAAGAGGGACAGCACTATGGCTACACCTTC; cdr3_aa: CASSQEGQHYGYTF
j_call: TRBJ2-7; d_call: TRBD1; clone_size: once; v_call: TRBV5-4; cdr3_nt: TGTGCCAGCAGCTTGGGGACAGGGCGGGAGCAGTACTTC; cdr3_aa: CASSLGTGREQYF
j_call: TRBJ2-3; d_call: -; clone_size: once; v_call: TRBV9; cdr3_nt: TGTGCCAGCAGCGTAGAGGGGGTTGGCACAGATACGCAGTATTTT; cdr3_aa: CASSVEGVGTDTQYF
j_call: TRBJ1-1; d_call: -; clone_size: once; v_call: TRBV27; cdr3_nt: TGTGCCAGCAGTTCGGACACAGGGACCACTGAAGCTTTCTTT; cdr3_aa: CASSSDTGTTEAFF
j_call: TRBJ1-5; d_call: -; clone_size: -; v_call: TRBV10-2; cdr3_nt: TGCGCCAGCAGTGATCCCCGACAGGTAGATCCGCCCCAGCATTTT; cdr3_aa: CASSDPRQVDPPQHF
j_call: TRBJ2-2; d_call: -; clone_size: -; v_call: TRBV12-5; cdr3_nt: TGTGCTAGTGGTTACGGTAGGACCGGGGAGCTGTTTTTT; cdr3_aa: CASGYGRTGELFF
j_call: TRBJ2-1; d_call: -; clone_size: -; v_call: TRBV13; cdr3_nt: TGTGCCAGCAGCCCTTCGGACGGGGAGTGGAATGAGCAGTTCTTC; cdr3_aa: CASSPSDGEWNEQFF
j_call: TRBJ2-5; d_call: TRBD1; clone_size: -; v_call: TRBV7-9; cdr3_nt: TGTGCCAGCAGCTTACGGGACAGGGCGCAAGAGACCCAGTACTTC; cdr3_aa: CASSLRDRAQETQYF
j_call: TRBJ2-1; d_call: -; clone_size: -; v_call: TRBV5-1; cdr3_nt: TGCGCCAGCAGCTTGGCAATAGCCCAGAGGGAGAATGAGCAGTTCTTC; cdr3_aa: CASSLAIAQRENEQFF
j_call: TRBJ2-1; d_call: -; clone_size: -; v_call: TRBV7-9; cdr3_nt: TGTGCCAGCAGCTTAGGCGGACCGTACAATGAGCAGTTCTTC; cdr3_aa: CASSLGGPYNEQFF
j_call: TRBJ2-7; d_call: TRBD2; clone_size: -; v_call: TRBV7-8; cdr3_nt: TGTGCCAGCAGCTTAGAGGCTAGCGGGATCGAGCAGTACTTC; cdr3_aa: CASSLEASGIEQYF
j_call: TRBJ1-1; d_call: -; clone_size: -; v_call: TRBV6-4; cdr3_nt: TGTGCCAGCAGAGAATCCCTCTCCACTGAAGCTTTCTTT; cdr3_aa: CASRESLSTEAFF
j_call: TRBJ1-2; d_call: TRBD1; clone_size: -; v_call: TRBV7-3; cdr3_nt: TGTGCCAGCAGCTCAGACAGGGAACATGGCTACACCTTC; cdr3_aa: CASSSDREHGYTF
j_call: TRBJ1-1; d_call: TRBD1; clone_size: -; v_call: TRBV30; cdr3_nt: TGTGCCTGGAGTGTTGGGCGGGGCAGGGGGGAACCAGAAGCTTTCTTT; cdr3_aa: CAWSVGRGRGEPEAFF
j_call: TRBJ2-2; d_call: -; clone_size: once; v_call: TRBV9; cdr3_nt: TGTGCCAGCAGCGCGGGCACCGGGGAGCTGTTTTTT; cdr3_aa: CASSAGTGELFF
j_call: TRBJ2-3; d_call: -; clone_size: -; v_call: TRBV4-3; cdr3_nt: TGCGCCAGCAGCCAGGGTGATACGCAGTATTTT; cdr3_aa: CASSQGDTQYF
j_call: TRBJ2-2; d_call: TRBD2; clone_size: -; v_call: TRBV29-1; cdr3_nt: TGCAGCGGGGTAGCGGGAGGGCCGGCCGGGGAGCTGTTTTTT; cdr3_aa: CSGVAGGPAGELFF
j_call: TRBJ2-3; d_call: -; clone_size: -; v_call: TRBV11-2; cdr3_nt: TGTGCCAGCACCGGGGCAGGAAGATCAGATACGCAGTATTTT; cdr3_aa: CASTGAGRSDTQYF
j_call: TRBJ2-2; d_call: TRBD2; clone_size: few; v_call: TRBV2; cdr3_nt: TGTGCCAGCAGTGGGGGACTAGCCGATTCCCTTCGCCCCGGGGAGCTGTTTTTT; cdr3_aa: CASSGGLADSLRPGELFF
j_call: TRBJ2-7; d_call: -; clone_size: -; v_call: TRBV28; cdr3_nt: TGTGCCAGCAGTTTAGCTGGGAGCGGAAGTTTCTACGAGCAGTACTTC; cdr3_aa: CASSLAGSGSFYEQYF
j_call: TRBJ1-3; d_call: -; clone_size: once; v_call: TRBV2; cdr3_nt: TGTGCCAGCACCCAAGAGTACGGTCGCTTAGGAAACACCATATATTTT; cdr3_aa: CASTQEYGRLGNTIYF
j_call: TRBJ2-2; d_call: TRBD2; clone_size: -; v_call: TRBV7-3; cdr3_nt: TGTGCCAGCAGCCTCACCGGGACTAGCGCCGGGGAGCTGTTTTTT; cdr3_aa: CASSLTGTSAGELFF
j_call: TRBJ1-2; d_call: TRBD1; clone_size: -; v_call: TRBV28; cdr3_nt: TGTGCCAGCAGTTTGGCCCGTACAGGGGACTTAAACTCTAACTATGGCTACACCTTC; cdr3_aa: CASSLARTGDLNSNYGYTF
j_call: TRBJ2-3; d_call: -; clone_size: -; v_call: TRBV5-1; cdr3_nt: TGCGCCAGCAGCTTGGAGCCGGACACAGATACGCAGTATTTT; cdr3_aa: CASSLEPDTDTQYF
j_call: TRBJ2-5; d_call: -; clone_size: -; v_call: TRBV27; cdr3_nt: TGTGCCAGCAGTTGGGGGGGCCCTGGTGAGACCCAGTACTTC; cdr3_aa: CASSWGGPGETQYF
j_call: TRBJ2-2; d_call: -; clone_size: -; v_call: TRBV7-9; cdr3_nt: TGTGCCAGCAGCTTAGCCCGAACCGGGGAGCTGTTTTTT; cdr3_aa: CASSLARTGELFF
j_call: TRBJ2-1; d_call: -; clone_size: -; v_call: TRBV9; cdr3_nt: TGTGCCAGCAGCGTAGTTGAACAGGGCGCCTACAATGAGCAGTTCTTC; cdr3_aa: CASSVVEQGAYNEQFF
j_call: TRBJ1-2; d_call: -; clone_size: -; v_call: TRBV13; cdr3_nt: TGTGCCAGCAGCCTCGACCGGGGGGGGGCTGGCTATGGCTACACCTTC; cdr3_aa: CASSLDRGGAGYGYTF
j_call: TRBJ2-4; d_call: -; clone_size: few; v_call: TRBV11-2; cdr3_nt: TGTGCCAGCAGCCGTAAGGGGTTGGGAAACATTCAGTACTTC; cdr3_aa: CASSRKGLGNIQYF
j_call: TRBJ2-1; d_call: -; clone_size: -; v_call: TRBV5-1; cdr3_nt: TGCGCCAGCAGCTCGACTAGTAGCCGGGACAATGAGCAGTTCTTC; cdr3_aa: CASSSTSSRDNEQFF
j_call: TRBJ2-5; d_call: -; clone_size: -; v_call: TRBV7-4; cdr3_nt: TGTGCCAGCAGCTCAAAGAGAGGGAACTGGGACTTC; cdr3_aa: CASSSKRGNWDF
j_call: TRBJ2-2; d_call: -; clone_size: -; v_call: TRBV6-5; cdr3_nt: TGTGCCAGCAGACCGGGAAACACCGGGGAGCTGTTTTTT; cdr3_aa: CASRPGNTGELFF
j_call: TRBJ2-7; d_call: -; clone_size: -; v_call: TRBV2; cdr3_nt: TGTGCCAGCAATCGGGACACCACCTACGAGCAGTACTTC; cdr3_aa: CASNRDTTYEQYF
j_call: TRBJ2-5; d_call: -; clone_size: -; v_call: TRBV2; cdr3_nt: TGTGCCAGCAGGAGGCAGGGATGGCAAGAGACCCAGTACTTC; cdr3_aa: CASRRQGWQETQYF
j_call: TRBJ2-3; d_call: -; clone_size: -; v_call: TRBV27; cdr3_nt: TGTGCCAGCAGTCAAAGAATGCGGGCAGATACGCAGTATTTT; cdr3_aa: CASSQRMRADTQYF
j_call: TRBJ1-1; d_call: -; clone_size: once; v_call: TRBV7-2; cdr3_nt: TGTGCCAGCAGCCCCCTCGGGGGGAGCACTGAAGCTTTCTTT; cdr3_aa: CASSPLGGSTEAFF
j_call: TRBJ2-7; d_call: -; clone_size: -; v_call: TRBV6-5; cdr3_nt: TGTGCCAGCAGTACCCCGGCAGGCGCCTACGAGCAGTACTTC; cdr3_aa: CASSTPAGAYEQYF
j_call: TRBJ2-3; d_call: -; clone_size: -; v_call: TRBV19; cdr3_nt: TGTGCCAGTTCCGAGTGGGATGGTGGATCAGATACGCAGTATTTT; cdr3_aa: CASSEWDGGSDTQYF
j_call: TRBJ1-5; d_call: -; clone_size: -; v_call: TRBV25-1; cdr3_nt: TGTGCCAGCAGTGGGCAAGATGGGGCCCAGCATTTT; cdr3_aa: CASSGQDGAQHF
j_call: TRBJ1-2; d_call: TRBD1; clone_size: -; v_call: TRBV7-9; cdr3_nt: TGTGCCAGCAGCTCGCCAGGGGGGGACAGGGACTATGGCTACACCTTC; cdr3_aa: CASSSPGGDRDYGYTF